The entry below describes one T cell receptor beta chain. Germline CDR1 reads DFQATT; CDR2 reads SNEGSKA (reference sequence). This CDR3 is 13 amino acids long. J was trimmed by 4 bases and V by 3 bases; bases with no gene match: 6. This record comes from a study of blood T cell repertoires in COVID-19. Overall study context: COVID-19 samples collected from the United States, Italy and Spain covered acute and convalescent phases.

In the original workflow: Estimation of nucleated cell counts was performed using reference gene primer amplification. Here immunoSEQ multiplex PCR was the method, and the copy in TCRdb shows in-frame clones only, minus some. That table is the source of V, J and clone size, and D and trimming were worked out from the DNA. The repertoire holds 470,000 or so clones, with 80% to 90% as singletons. V gene TRBV20-1 combines with J gene TRBJ2-7; 7 bases fit TRBD2. Material: peripheral blood. This receptor was obtained from a woman in her thirties with acute or convalescent COVID-19. This CDR3 is CSASLAGDYEQYF. The CDR3 coding sequence is TGCAGTGCTAGTTTGGCGGGAGATTACGAGCAGTACTTC.